Each of the 16 T cell receptor beta chains below was sequenced from the same sample in a study of shared clonotypes between healthy human individuals (dated by TCRdb to between 2020 and 2021). Library creation used the immunoSEQ multiplex PCR assay. Imported from immuneACCESS, the table was reduced by TCRdb to in-frame sequences with V and J called. These copies leave out some clones; in studies compared against another copy, an unresolved V gene accounts for under half, and the cause of the remainder is not known. The sample has approximately 500,000 clones on record, 79% of them singletons. Approximately 13% of the sample goes to the ten largest clones. The sequencing sample was made of PBMCs. All receptors come from a middle-aged woman in good health. Some clones in this sample may be carry-over from other donors' samples.

The gene calls are TRBV27 and TRBJ2-7, with 10 bases aligning to TRBD1. The V gene end was trimmed by 5 bases and the J gene end by 6 bases; junction bases not matched to a gene: 13. The CDR3 sequence is 16 residues long. CDR1 and CDR2 (germline): MNHEY, SMNVEV (reference sequence). CDR3 protein: CASSPPAGDRGGEQYF. In DNA form, the CDR3 reads TGTGCCAGCAGTCCCCCCGCCGGGGACAGGGGTGGCGAGCAGTACTTC.

This clone has more than one count but fewer than ten. The CDR3 sequence: CASSQVGHPKAFF. Here the CDR3 DNA reads TGCGCCAGCAGCCAAGTGGGACATCCAAAAGCTTTCTTT. The V gene is TRBV4-1, the J gene TRBJ1-1; TRBD1 might be the D (6 bases). The V and J ends lost 1 base and 9 bases respectively, with 12 bases between them. Germline V CDR1 and CDR2: MGHRA, YSYEKL. The CDR3 has 13 amino acids.

The chain uses TRBV5-1 and TRBJ2-7, with no clear D. V lost 3 bases to trimming and J lost 0 bases, with 13 bases between them. The CDR3 is 15 amino acids. CDR1 is SGHRS, CDR2 YFSETQ, per germline. CDR3 nucleotides: TGCGCCAGCAGCTCAGCCCTCGCGTACTCCTACGAGCAGTACTTC. This sequence encodes CASSSALAYSYEQYF.

This clone was seen a few times. The V call is TRBV19, the J call TRBJ1-5; D gene uncertain. V gave up 1 base and J gave up 5 bases, with 9 bases separating them. This CDR3 is 14 amino acids long. Germline V gives CDR1 LNHDA, CDR2 SQIVND (reference sequence). The CDR3 loop is CASSIGYGDQPQHF. Here the CDR3 DNA reads TGTGCCAGTAGTATAGGGTATGGCGATCAGCCCCAGCATTTT.

V and J are TRBV10-3 and TRBJ2-5, with D perhaps matching TRBD2 (6 bases). This CDR3 comprises 15 residues. Germline CDR1 and CDR2: ENHRY and SYGVKD. V gave up 5 bases and J gave up 4 bases, with 17 bases separating them. DNA for the CDR3: TGTGCCATCAGTCGACCGGGAGAAGTGGGAGAGACCCAGTACTTC. Translation gives CAISRPGEVGETQYF.

V is TRBV4-3 and J is TRBJ2-5; D not resolved. The CDR3 covers 13 residues. V was shortened by 1 base and J by 2 bases, with 5 bases between the two germline ends. Germline V gene data show CDR1 as LGHNA and CDR2 as YSLEER. This CDR3 is CASSQVRQETQYF. The DNA of the CDR3 is TGCGCCAGCAGCCAAGTAAGGCAAGAGACCCAGTACTTC.

This clone was counted only a few times. This chain connects TRBV27 to TRBJ1-2; no clear D gene. Trimming removed 5 bases at V and 0 bases at J, with 13 bases between. CDR3 length: 15 residues. The germline V gene encodes CDR1 MNHEY and CDR2 SMNVEV (reference sequence). The CDR3 DNA reads TGTGCCAGCAGTCCTCGACCGGAACCTAACTATGGCTACACCTTC. This sequence encodes CASSPRPEPNYGYTF.

The chain employs TRBV7-2 and TRBJ2-7, with D maybe TRBD2 (5 bases). The CDR3 has 17 amino acids. Trimming took off 5 bases at V and 4 bases at J, with 24 bases between the two ends. Germline loops: CDR1 SGHTA, CDR2 FQGNSA. CDR3 bases: TGTGCCAGCAGCACGACGGAAACGTTCGGGATCGTATACGAGCAGTACTTC. Its protein product is CASSTTETFGIVYEQYF.

V and J are TRBV5-4 and TRBJ2-1, with D perhaps TRBD1 (5 bases). The CDR3 is made up of 15 amino acids. The germline gives CDR1 SGHNT, CDR2 YYREEE (reference sequence). Trimming left V 0 bases short and J 2 bases short, with 9 bases between. The CDR3 nucleotides are TGTGCCAGCAGCTTGGCTGGGGCTGCCTACAATGAGCAGTTCTTC. Amino acid sequence: CASSLAGAAYNEQFF.

The chain combines TRBV5-8 with TRBJ2-5; TRBD2 agrees at 12 bases. V lost 6 bases and J lost 5; bases outside the gene matches: 8. Germline CDR1 SGHTS, CDR2 YDEGEE. The CDR3 is 15 residues long. The CDR3 bases are TGTGCCAGCACCCGGACTAGCGGGATGGGGGAGACCCAGTACTTC. It codes for CASTRTSGMGETQYF.

The genes are TRBV2 and TRBJ2-1; 8 nucleotides align to TRBD1. The CDR3 length is 15 residues. V was clipped by 4 bases and J by 7 bases; unmatched bases: 9. CDR1 SNHLY and CDR2 FYNNEI come from the germline V gene. In DNA, the CDR3 is TGTGCCAGCAGTGTTTCTGGACAGGGTTCGAATGAGCAGTTCTTC. Amino acid sequence: CASSVSGQGSNEQFF.

The CDR3 DNA reads as TGCGCCAGCAGCCAAGGACCTAGCGGGAGGAACAATGAGCAGTTCTTC. The encoded protein is CASSQGPSGRNNEQFF. V usage is TRBV4-1 and J usage is TRBJ2-1; 11 positions match TRBD2. Trimming at V came to 1 base and at J to 5 bases, leaving 4 bases not matched to a gene. The CDR3 spans 16 residues. Germline CDR1 is MGHRA and CDR2 is YSYEKL.

This clone was seen ten or more times. Different DNA sequences within this sample yield the same CDR3. The rearrangement uses TRBV5-1 and TRBJ2-5; D not resolved. CDR3 length: 13 residues. Trimming took 4 bases from V and 2 from J, leaving 9 bases between them. Germline V CDR1 and CDR2: SGHRS, YFSETQ. In nucleotides, the CDR3 is TGCGCCAGCAGCCCCGGGTTACAAGAGACCCAGTACTTC. It codes for CASSPGLQETQYF. Complete variable domain (other parts from reference TRBV5-1 and TRBJ2-5): KAGVTQTPRYLIKTRGQQVTLSCSPISGHRSVSWYQQTPGQGLQFLFEYFSETQRNKGNFPGRFSGRQFSNSRSEMNVSTLELGDSALYLCASSPGLQETQYFGPGTRLLVL.

This clone was recorded once. This chain uses TRBV18 with TRBJ2-3, with 9 bases that match TRBD1. Germline V gene data show CDR1 as KGHSH and CDR2 as LQKENI. Losses at the gene ends were 5 bases for V and 1 base for J; bases not matched to a gene: 1. The CDR3 totals 14 residues. CDR3 region: CASSGDRGTDTQYF. DNA for the CDR3: TGTGCCAGCTCAGGGGACAGGGGCACAGATACGCAGTATTTT.

The chain carries TRBV2 and TRBJ2-1; TRBD2 aligns across 7 bases. The V gene's germline CDR1 is SNHLY and CDR2 FYNNEI. The V and J ends lost 7 bases and 3 bases, in that order; junction bases with no gene match: 6. This CDR3 contains 14 residues. CDR3 sequence (DNA): TGTGCCAGCAAAGCGGGGTCTGTCTACAATGAGCAGTTCTTC. The encoded protein is CASKAGSVYNEQFF.

This chain uses TRBV7-9 with TRBJ2-3; TRBD2 matches 13 bases. V lost 2 bases to trimming and J lost 3 bases; unmatched junction nucleotides: 8. Germline V lookup: CDR1 SEHNR, CDR2 FQNEAQ (reference sequence). The CDR3 runs 18 residues. The CDR3: CASSLRTLAGGPTDTQYF. For the CDR3, the DNA is TGTGCCAGCAGCTTAAGGACACTAGCGGGAGGGCCTACAGATACGCAGTATTTT. The complete variable domain, with remaining parts taken from reference TRBV7-9 and TRBJ2-3, reads DTGVSQNPRHKITKRGQNVTFRCDPISEHNRLYWYRQTLGQGPEFLTYFQNEAQLEKSRLLSDRFSAERPKGSFSTLEIQRTEQGDSAMYLCASSLRTLAGGPTDTQYFGPGTRLTVL.